The rows below give T cell receptor beta chains drawn from one sample of a study of T-cell reconstitution after alpha-beta-depleted transplantation in children. Each CDR3 protein gets one entry after TCRdb re-called the PCR reads with MiXCR. The sample has 200,000 to 250,000 distinct CDR3 sequences; around 11% are singletons. Sequenced material: PBMCs from the stem cell graft donor, taken from the stem cell graft. Every receptor here comes from a human donor who donated a stem cell graft to a child with acute lymphoblastic leukemia. CDR3s include the opening cysteine and the closing phenylalanine or tryptophan. The D gene is left open where the match is weak. A row's size may be missing; if present it is once, few, many or a size class.

v_gene: TRBV29-1; j_gene: TRBJ2-2; d_gene: .; abundance: many; len: 14; CDR3nt: TGCAGCGTTTCGACGGAGTTCAACACCGGGGAGCTGTTTTTT; CDR3aa: CSVSTEFNTGELFF
v_gene: TRBV29-1; j_gene: TRBJ2-1; d_gene: TRBD2; abundance: many; len: 14; CDR3nt: TGCAGCGTTAGGCGGGGGGGCTCCTACAATGAGCAGTTCTTC; CDR3aa: CSVRRGGSYNEQFF
v_gene: TRBV9; j_gene: TRBJ2-3; d_gene: TRBD2; abundance: many; len: 16; CDR3nt: TGTGCCAGCAGCGTAGTAGCGCAGGGACTAACAGATACGCAGTATTTT; CDR3aa: CASSVVAQGLTDTQYF
v_gene: TRBV5-6; j_gene: TRBJ2-5; d_gene: .; abundance: many; len: 13; CDR3nt: TGTGCCAGCAGCCCCAAGATTTCGGGGACCCAGTACTTC; CDR3aa: CASSPKISGTQYF
v_gene: TRBV6-1; j_gene: TRBJ1-1; d_gene: TRBD1; abundance: many; len: 14; CDR3nt: TGTGCCAGCAACTACAGGGGAGTGAACACTGAAGCTTTCTTT; CDR3aa: CASNYRGVNTEAFF
v_gene: TRBV19; j_gene: TRBJ2-2; d_gene: .; abundance: many; len: 14; CDR3nt: TGTGCCACAATTTCGGGCACTTGGGACGGGGAGCTGTTTTTT; CDR3aa: CATISGTWDGELFF
v_gene: TRBV20-1; j_gene: TRBJ2-5; d_gene: .; abundance: .; len: 16; CDR3nt: TGCAGTGCTAGAGATTGGGACGCACACCGGACAGAGACCCAGTACTTC; CDR3aa: CSARDWDAHRTETQYF
v_gene: TRBV5-1; j_gene: TRBJ2-4; d_gene: TRBD1; abundance: many; len: 15; CDR3nt: TGCGCCAGCAGCTTCCGGGACAGGGGAGAAAACATTCAGTACTTC; CDR3aa: CASSFRDRGENIQYF
v_gene: TRBV12-3/TRBV12-4; j_gene: TRBJ2-2; d_gene: .; abundance: many; len: 14; CDR3nt: TGTGCCAGCAGTTTTGCCAGGAACACCGGGGAGCTGTTTTTT; CDR3aa: CASSFARNTGELFF
v_gene: TRBV20-1; j_gene: TRBJ2-1; d_gene: .; abundance: many; len: 11; CDR3nt: TGCAGTGCGGATCCTTCCACACTTTCGTTCTTC; CDR3aa: CSADPSTLSFF
v_gene: TRBV9; j_gene: TRBJ2-7; d_gene: TRBD1; abundance: many; len: 15; CDR3nt: TGTGCCAGCAGCGTCTCCGGGACAGGAATCGACGAGCAGTACTTC; CDR3aa: CASSVSGTGIDEQYF
v_gene: TRBV2; j_gene: TRBJ2-7; d_gene: TRBD1; abundance: many; len: 16; CDR3nt: TGTGCCAGCAGTACTAGACAGGGGGGGTCAGTCTACGAGCAGTACTTC; CDR3aa: CASSTRQGGSVYEQYF
v_gene: TRBV25-1; j_gene: TRBJ2-1; d_gene: .; abundance: many; len: 15; CDR3nt: TGTGCCAGCAGTGAATGGGGCGGGGACTACAATGAGCAGTTCTTC; CDR3aa: CASSEWGGDYNEQFF
v_gene: TRBV5-1; j_gene: TRBJ2-7; d_gene: .; abundance: many; len: 12; CDR3nt: TGCGCCAGCAGCCCAAGGGAGAACGAGCAGTACTTC; CDR3aa: CASSPRENEQYF
v_gene: TRBV7-2; j_gene: TRBJ2-7; d_gene: .; abundance: many; len: 17; CDR3nt: TGTGCCAGCAGCTTACCGCGTTGGGTAGCGGACCCCTACGAGCAGTACTTC; CDR3aa: CASSLPRWVADPYEQYF
v_gene: TRBV4-2; j_gene: TRBJ1-3; d_gene: TRBD1; abundance: many; len: 17; CDR3nt: TGTGCCAGCAGCTGGGAACAGGGGGGGGACTCTGGAAACACCATATATTTT; CDR3aa: CASSWEQGGDSGNTIYF
v_gene: TRBV9; j_gene: TRBJ1-4; d_gene: TRBD1; abundance: .; len: 13; CDR3nt: TGTGCCAGCAGCGGGGACAGGGGGACAGAACTGTTTTTT; CDR3aa: CASSGDRGTELFF
v_gene: TRBV18; j_gene: TRBJ1-1; d_gene: .; abundance: many; len: 13; CDR3nt: TGTGCCAGCCGCGAAACCATGAACACTGAAGCTTTCTTT; CDR3aa: CASRETMNTEAFF
v_gene: TRBV29-1; j_gene: TRBJ2-7; d_gene: .; abundance: many; len: 14; CDR3nt: TGCAGCGTTGGACTAGGGCCATCTATCTACGAGCAGTACTTC; CDR3aa: CSVGLGPSIYEQYF
v_gene: TRBV5-1; j_gene: TRBJ2-7; d_gene: TRBD1; abundance: many; len: 15; CDR3nt: TGCGCCAGCAGCTTGCCGGTACAGGGGGGCGACGAGCAGTACTTC; CDR3aa: CASSLPVQGGDEQYF
v_gene: TRBV7-9; j_gene: TRBJ2-7; d_gene: TRBD2; abundance: few; len: 15; CDR3nt: TGTGCCAGCAGCCCGCGGGAGGGCGTCTCCTACGAGCAGTACTTC; CDR3aa: CASSPREGVSYEQYF
v_gene: TRBV29-1; j_gene: TRBJ2-3; d_gene: .; abundance: many; len: 16; CDR3nt: TGCAGCGTTGAAGATACAGTACAGGTCCCCACAGATACGCAGTATTTT; CDR3aa: CSVEDTVQVPTDTQYF
v_gene: TRBV20-1; j_gene: TRBJ1-1; d_gene: TRBD1; abundance: few; len: 12; CDR3nt: TGCAGTGCCCAGAAGGGGGCCCCTGAAGCTTTCTTT; CDR3aa: CSAQKGAPEAFF
v_gene: TRBV29-1; j_gene: TRBJ1-4; d_gene: .; abundance: many; len: 15; CDR3nt: TGCAGCGTTAAAGGGGCCGGACCAGTTAATGAAAAACTGTTTTTT; CDR3aa: CSVKGAGPVNEKLFF
v_gene: TRBV12-3/TRBV12-4; j_gene: TRBJ1-2; d_gene: .; abundance: many; len: 14; CDR3nt: TGTGCCAGCAGCAGGCCCGACAGGCTCTATGGCTACACCTTC; CDR3aa: CASSRPDRLYGYTF